This TCR beta chain came from a study of OX40 agonist ivuxolimab in advanced cancers. Points from the study as a whole: In the 0.1 to 3.0 mg/kg range, CD4+ and CD8+ blood T cells had expanded clonally by week 6.

Concerning this clone: Its specificity is not known.

Only in-frame clones appear in the TCRdb table, and some are missing; sequencing was by immunoSEQ multiplex PCR. The table has tens of thousands of clones, about 85% seen once. The source is an adult with an advanced solid tumor such as melanoma, head and neck, liver or kidney cancer. The material was CD4+ or CD8+ T cells sorted from blood, obtained in a trial of the OX40 agonist ivuxolimab.

Here the CDR3 reads CASSVGGTTQDTQYF. In DNA form, the CDR3 reads TGTGCCAGCAGTGTGGGGGGGACTACCCAGGATACGCAGTATTTT. V is TRBV28 and J is TRBJ2-3, with TRBD2 matching over 7 bases. V shed 5 bases and J 6 bases; nucleotides not matched to a gene: 11. The CDR3 length is 15 residues. Per germline, CDR1 MDHEN and CDR2 SYDVKM. The full variable domain, rest sourced from reference TRBV28 and TRBJ2-3, is DVKVTQSSRYLVKRTGEKVFLECVQDMDHENMFWYRQDPGLGLRLIYFSYDVKMKEKGDIPEGYSVSREKKERFSLILESASTNQTSMYLCASSVGGTTQDTQYFGPGTRLTVL.